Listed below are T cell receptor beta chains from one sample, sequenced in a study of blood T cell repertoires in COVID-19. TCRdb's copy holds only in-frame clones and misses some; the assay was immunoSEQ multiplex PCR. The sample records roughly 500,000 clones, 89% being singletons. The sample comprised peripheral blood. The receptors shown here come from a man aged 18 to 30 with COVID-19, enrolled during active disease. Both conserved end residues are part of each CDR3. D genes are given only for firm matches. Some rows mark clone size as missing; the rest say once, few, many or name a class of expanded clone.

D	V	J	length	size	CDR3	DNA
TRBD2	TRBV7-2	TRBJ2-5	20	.	CASSLAPGLAGGAGGETQYF	TGTGCCAGCAGCTTAGCTCCGGGACTAGCGGGAGGCGCCGGTGGAGAGACCCAGTACTTC
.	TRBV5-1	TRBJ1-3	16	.	CASSFGHLSSGNTIYF	TGCGCCAGCAGCTTCGGACACCTAAGCTCTGGAAACACCATATATTTT
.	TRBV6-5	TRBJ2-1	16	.	CASSYFGGSRANEQFF	TGTGCCAGCAGTTACTTTGGTGGGTCGCGGGCAAATGAGCAGTTCTTC
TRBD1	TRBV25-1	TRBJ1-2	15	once	CASSPTGDANYGYTF	TGTGCCAGCAGTCCGACAGGGGACGCTAACTATGGCTACACCTTC
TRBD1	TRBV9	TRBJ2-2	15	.	CASSETGEVVGELFF	TGTGCCAGCAGCGAGACAGGGGAGGTTGTGGGGGAGCTGTTTTTT
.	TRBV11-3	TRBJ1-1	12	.	CASSPFNTEAFF	TGTGCCAGCAGCCCCTTCAACACTGAAGCTTTCTTT
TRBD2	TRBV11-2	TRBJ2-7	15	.	CASSSSGLSSYEQYF	TGTGCCAGCAGCTCTAGCGGGTTGAGCTCCTACGAGCAGTACTTC
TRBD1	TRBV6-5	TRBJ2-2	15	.	CASRNYRGQSGELFF	TGTGCCAGCAGGAACTACAGGGGGCAGAGCGGGGAGCTGTTTTTT
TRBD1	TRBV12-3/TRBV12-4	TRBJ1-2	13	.	CASSPGQGVGYTF	TGTGCCAGCAGCCCCGGACAGGGGGTAGGCTACACCTTC
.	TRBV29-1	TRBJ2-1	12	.	CSVERLASEQFF	TGCAGCGTTGAACGACTTGCCTCCGAGCAGTTCTTC
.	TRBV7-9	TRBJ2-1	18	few	CASSLAQGTAIGDNEQFF	TGTGCCAGCAGCTTAGCGCAGGGTACAGCGATAGGGGACAATGAGCAGTTCTTC
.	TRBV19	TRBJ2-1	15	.	CASRPDGSSYNEQFF	TGTGCCAGCCGTCCCGACGGGAGCTCCTACAATGAGCAGTTCTTC
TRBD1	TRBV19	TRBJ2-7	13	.	CASKPDRGREQYF	TGTGCCAGTAAACCGGACAGGGGACGCGAGCAGTACTTC
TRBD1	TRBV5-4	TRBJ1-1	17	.	CASSLVGTGGMNTEAFF	TGTGCCAGCAGCTTGGTGGGGACAGGGGGTATGAACACTGAAGCTTTCTTT
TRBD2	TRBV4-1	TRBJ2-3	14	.	CASSLGLGVDTQYF	TGCGCCAGCAGCCTCGGACTAGGAGTAGATACGCAGTATTTT
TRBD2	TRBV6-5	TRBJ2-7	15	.	CASSFRRAGAYEQYF	TGTGCCAGCAGTTTTCGTCGAGCGGGGGCCTACGAGCAGTACTTC
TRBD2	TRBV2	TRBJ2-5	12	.	CASSAGGETQYF	TGTGCCAGCAGCGCGGGGGGTGAGACCCAGTACTTC
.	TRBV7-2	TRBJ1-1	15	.	CASSLGGTQNTEAFF	TGTGCCAGCAGCTTAGGGGGGACTCAGAACACTGAAGCTTTCTTT
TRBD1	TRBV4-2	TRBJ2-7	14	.	CASSLPGQTYEQYF	TGTGCCAGCAGCCTTCCGGGACAGACCTACGAGCAGTACTTC
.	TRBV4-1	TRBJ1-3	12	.	CASPGAGNTIYF	TGCGCCAGCCCCGGGGCTGGAAACACCATATATTTT
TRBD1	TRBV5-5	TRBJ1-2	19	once	CASSLDLGQGFHFVYGYTF	TGTGCCAGCAGCTTGGACTTGGGACAGGGTTTTCACTTCGTCTATGGCTACACCTTC
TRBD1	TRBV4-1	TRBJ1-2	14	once	CASSPDPTGGGYTF	TGCGCCAGCAGCCCCGACCCGACAGGGGGAGGCTACACCTTC
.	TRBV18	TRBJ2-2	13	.	CASSPGLTGELFF	TGTGCCAGCTCACCGGGACTCACCGGGGAGCTGTTTTTT
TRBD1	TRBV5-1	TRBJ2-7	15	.	CASSARQGRTYEQYF	TGCGCCAGCAGCGCGAGACAGGGCAGAACCTACGAGCAGTACTTC
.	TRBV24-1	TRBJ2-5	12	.	CATSRTGETQYF	TGTGCCACAAGCCGAACTGGAGAGACCCAGTACTTC